Listed below are T cell receptor beta chains from one sample, sequenced in a study of response to subunit inactivated influenza vaccine. TCRdb re-analysed the RT-PCR reads in MiXCR, keeping a single row per CDR3 protein. The top ten clones hold approximately 24% of a sample with about 190,000 distinct CDR3 sequences, 13% to 15% of them seen once. The sample here was CD8+ T cells sorted from PBMCs, taken roughly 5 days after vaccination. Receptors were obtained from a man aged 45-65 years who received an inactivated influenza vaccine. The CDR3 runs from the conserved cysteine through the conserved F or W. D genes are given only for firm matches. Expanded clones get a size class; other rows say once, few or many, or leave the size out.

few TRBJ2-5 . TRBV10-3 CAISDPGTVGTQYF TGTGCCATCAGTGATCCCGGAACAGTGGGGACCCAGTACTTC
. TRBJ2-7 TRBD2 TRBV7-9 CASSRRGDVITYEQYF TGTGCCAGCAGCCGACGGGGGGACGTGATTACCTACGAGCAGTACTTC
few TRBJ2-7 . TRBV11-2 CASSLVWNPHEQYF TGTGCCAGCAGCTTAGTTTGGAACCCCCACGAGCAGTACTTC
many TRBJ2-3 TRBD2 TRBV27 CASKGLAGTDTQYF TGTGCCAGCAAAGGACTAGCGGGCACAGATACGCAGTATTTT
few TRBJ1-2 TRBD1 TRBV5-6 CASSPWLQGDYGYTF TGTGCCAGCAGCCCTTGGTTGCAGGGGGACTATGGCTACACCTTC
few TRBJ1-1 . TRBV7-9 CASSLVEAFF TGTGCCAGCAGCTTAGTGGAAGCTTTCTTT
many TRBJ2-7 TRBD1 TRBV7-8 CASSLVTGQGVYEQYF TGTGCCAGCAGCTTAGTTACCGGACAGGGGGTCTACGAGCAGTACTTC
. TRBJ2-7 . TRBV6-5 CASSSAWSDFSPYEQYF TGTGCCAGCAGTTCCGCCTGGTCGGACTTTAGCCCCTACGAGCAGTACTTC
few TRBJ2-7 . TRBV4-2 CASSQEAPPGYEQYF TGTGCCAGCAGCCAAGAAGCACCCCCAGGCTACGAGCAGTACTTC
. TRBJ2-5 TRBD2 TRBV7-9 CASSLVGLAGQETQYF TGTGCCAGCAGCTTGGTGGGACTAGCGGGGCAAGAGACCCAGTACTTC
few TRBJ2-1 . TRBV20-1 CSARDDAGAWNEQFF TGCAGTGCTAGAGATGACGCGGGGGCCTGGAATGAGCAGTTCTTC
many TRBJ2-3 . TRBV30 CAWRHLRGGRTDTQYF TGTGCCTGGAGGCATCTTAGGGGGGGTCGTACAGATACGCAGTATTTT
few TRBJ2-5 TRBD2 TRBV7-2 CASREGLARYQETQYF TGTGCCAGCAGAGAGGGACTAGCGAGGTACCAAGAGACCCAGTACTTC
. TRBJ1-2 . TRBV3-1 CASSPGTYYGYTF TGTGCCAGCAGCCCCGGGACATATTATGGCTACACCTTC
many TRBJ1-1 . TRBV25-1 CASSEVGGLAFF TGTGCCAGCAGTGAGGTCGGGGGGCTGGCTTTCTTT
. TRBJ2-5 TRBD1 TRBV7-9 CASRLGQGREETQYF TGTGCCAGCAGACTCGGACAGGGAAGGGAAGAGACCCAGTACTTC
. TRBJ2-1 . TRBV27 CASSLWDNPYNEQFF TGTGCCAGCAGTTTGTGGGACAACCCCTACAATGAGCAGTTCTTC
. TRBJ2-1 TRBD2 TRBV25-1 CATTSGSFNNEQFF TGTGCCACCACGAGCGGGAGTTTCAACAATGAGCAGTTCTTC
. TRBJ2-3 TRBD2 TRBV20-1 CSARGLAGVGNTDTQYF TGCAGTGCGAGGGGACTAGCGGGAGTCGGAAACACAGATACGCAGTATTTT
many TRBJ2-1 . TRBV14 CASSQSIAEPYNEQFF TGTGCCAGCAGCCAATCAATAGCGGAGCCTTACAATGAGCAGTTCTTC
. TRBJ2-7 TRBD2 TRBV5-6 CASSDLAWEGTNEQYF TGTGCCAGCAGCGACCTAGCTTGGGAGGGCACCAACGAGCAGTACTTC
few TRBJ1-2 TRBD1 TRBV2 CASSDGTGVGYTF TGTGCCAGCAGTGACGGGACAGGGGTTGGCTACACCTTC
few TRBJ2-7 . TRBV28 CASSREGLREQYF TGTGCCAGCAGTCGAGAGGGACTCCGCGAGCAGTACTTC
few TRBJ1-2 TRBD1 TRBV20-1 CSARHGQGRGYTF TGCAGTGCCCGACATGGACAGGGCAGGGGCTACACCTTC
. TRBJ2-3 . TRBV2 CASSEERDRPSRDTQYF TGTGCCAGCAGTGAAGAGAGGGACCGACCTTCCCGGGATACGCAGTATTTT
few TRBJ1-5 TRBD1 TRBV4-3 CASSQDRGGNNQPQHF TGCGCCAGCAGCCAGGACAGGGGAGGAAACAATCAGCCCCAGCATTTT
few TRBJ1-1 . TRBV2 CASSSDGIEAFF TGTGCCAGCAGTTCGGACGGTATTGAAGCTTTCTTT
. TRBJ1-5 . TRBV7-8 CASSLEGGASNQPQHF TGTGCCAGCAGCTTAGAGGGAGGGGCTAGCAATCAGCCCCAGCATTTT
few TRBJ1-5 . TRBV19 CASSILEDSNQPQHF TGTGCCAGTAGTATATTGGAGGATAGCAATCAGCCCCAGCATTTT
. TRBJ1-5 . TRBV20-1 CSARPPNRPQHF TGCAGTGCTAGACCCCCCAATAGGCCCCAGCATTTT
few TRBJ2-1 TRBD1 TRBV4-3 CASSRTGGGYNEQFF TGCGCCAGCAGCCGAACAGGGGGTGGGTACAATGAGCAGTTCTTC
few TRBJ2-1 TRBD2 TRBV5-1 CASSTGTSGYYEQFF TGCGCCAGCAGCACCGGGACTAGCGGGTACTATGAGCAGTTCTTC
. TRBJ2-7 . TRBV12-3/TRBV12-4 CASTLIFYEQYF TGTGCCAGCACTTTAATTTTCTACGAGCAGTACTTC
few TRBJ2-5 . TRBV6-1 CASSTHLALGETQYF TGTGCCAGCAGTACCCACTTGGCCCTAGGGGAGACCCAGTACTTC
many TRBJ2-7 . TRBV29-1 CSVSAGWSYEQYF TGCAGCGTTTCTGCGGGATGGTCCTACGAGCAGTACTTC
. TRBJ2-1 TRBD2 TRBV27 CASSPGVAGVYNEQFF TGTGCCAGCAGTCCCGGGGTAGCGGGAGTCTACAATGAGCAGTTCTTC
. TRBJ2-1 . TRBV30 CAWALGGGLNEQFF TGTGCCTGGGCCCTTGGGGGGGGCTTAAATGAGCAGTTCTTC
once TRBJ2-2 . TRBV7-6 CASSLIPGVTDTGELFF TGTGCCAGCAGCTTAATACCCGGGGTTACGGACACCGGGGAGCTGTTTTTT
. TRBJ2-1 TRBD2 TRBV27 CASSFVAGGPVEQFF TGTGCCAGCAGTTTCGTAGCGGGGGGGCCGGTTGAGCAGTTCTTC
. TRBJ2-3 TRBD2 TRBV4-2 CASSQDYSFGTSDTDTQYF TGTGCCAGCAGCCAAGATTATAGCTTCGGGACTAGCGACACAGATACGCAGTATTTT
. TRBJ1-4 TRBD1 TRBV10-3 CAIRSQGGEKLFF TGTGCCATCCGTTCACAGGGGGGTGAAAAACTGTTTTTT
. TRBJ2-1 . TRBV2 CASSDAILLGYNEQFF TGTGCCAGCAGTGATGCTATCCTACTGGGGTACAATGAGCAGTTCTTC
. TRBJ2-7 TRBD1 TRBV7-9 CASRWDSSYEQYF TGTGCCAGCAGGTGGGACAGTAGTTACGAGCAGTACTTC
many TRBJ2-4 . TRBV5-6 CASSFLLAKNIQYF TGTGCCAGCAGCTTCCTATTAGCCAAAAACATTCAGTACTTC
few TRBJ2-2 . TRBV2 CASSDPGDRDTGELFF TGTGCCAGCAGTGACCCCGGGGATAGAGACACCGGGGAGCTGTTTTTT
many TRBJ2-7 . TRBV4-3 CASSQVAGAYEQYF TGCGCCAGCAGCCAAGTGGCGGGCGCTTACGAGCAGTACTTC
many TRBJ2-3 . TRBV4-2 CASSQPQGDSLYTDTQYF TGTGCCAGCAGCCAGCCCCAGGGAGACTCGCTTTACACAGATACGCAGTATTTT
. TRBJ2-7 TRBD1 TRBV6-5 CASSYSRTGGLAVYEQYF TGTGCCAGCAGTTACTCGAGGACAGGGGGTTTAGCGGTCTACGAGCAGTACTTC
few TRBJ2-7 . TRBV6-6 CASGLGSSYEQYF TGTGCCAGTGGACTTGGTTCTTCTTACGAGCAGTACTTC
few TRBJ2-7 TRBD2 TRBV6-5 CASSYIAGGGGEQYF TGTGCCAGCAGTTACATCGCGGGGGGGGGAGGAGAGCAGTACTTC
few TRBJ2-1 . TRBV6-2/TRBV6-3 CASSYPNNEQFF TGTGCCAGCAGTTACCCGAACAATGAGCAGTTCTTC
. TRBJ2-2 TRBD2 TRBV20-1 CSARDGASGRAGELFF TGCAGTGCTAGAGATGGGGCTAGCGGGAGGGCCGGGGAGCTGTTTTTT
. TRBJ2-1 . TRBV15 CATSRLLGGPSYNEQFF TGTGCCACCAGCAGATTGCTCGGCGGACCCTCCTACAATGAGCAGTTCTTC
. TRBJ2-3 TRBD1 TRBV13 CASAGTGNHSTDTQYF TGTGCCAGTGCCGGGACAGGGAACCATAGCACAGATACGCAGTATTTT